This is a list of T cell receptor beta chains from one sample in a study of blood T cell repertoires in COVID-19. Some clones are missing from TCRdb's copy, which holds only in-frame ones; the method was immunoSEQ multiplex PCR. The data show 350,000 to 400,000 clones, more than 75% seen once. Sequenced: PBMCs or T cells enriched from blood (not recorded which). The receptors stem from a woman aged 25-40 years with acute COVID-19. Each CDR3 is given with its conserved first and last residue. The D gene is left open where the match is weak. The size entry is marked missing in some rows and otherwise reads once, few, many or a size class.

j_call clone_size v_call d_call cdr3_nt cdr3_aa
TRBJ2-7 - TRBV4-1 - TGCGCCAGCAGCCAAGAATCCAACAGGGCCACCTACGAGCAGTACTTC CASSQESNRATYEQYF
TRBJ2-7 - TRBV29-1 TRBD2 TGCAGCGTTGTCCCAGCGGGGAACTACGAGCAGTACTTC CSVVPAGNYEQYF
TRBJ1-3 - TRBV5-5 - TGTGCCAGCAGCTTTGGCCTTATCTCTGGAAACACCATATATTTT CASSFGLISGNTIYF
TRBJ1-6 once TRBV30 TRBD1 TGTGCCTGGAAATCCAGGGGGCGGGGGCCCCTCCACTTT CAWKSRGRGPLHF
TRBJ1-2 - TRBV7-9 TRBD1 TGTGCCAGCAGCTTTTGGACAGGGGGTGCCTATGGCTACACCTTC CASSFWTGGAYGYTF
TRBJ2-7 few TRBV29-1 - TGCAGCGTTGAACGAGGGCAGGCCGACGGGGAGCAGTACTTC CSVERGQADGEQYF
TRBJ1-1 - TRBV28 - TGTGCCAGCAGTTTCTATGAGGGCACTGAAGCTTTCTTT CASSFYEGTEAFF
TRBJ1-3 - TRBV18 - TGTGCCAGCTCACCAATCGGGTTAGGCTCTGGAAACACCATATATTTT CASSPIGLGSGNTIYF
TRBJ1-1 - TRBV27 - TGTGCCAGCAGTCCCCGGGACATGAACACTGAAGCTTTCTTT CASSPRDMNTEAFF
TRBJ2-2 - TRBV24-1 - TGTGCCGCTGGCGGGGGCCAGAACACCGGGGAGCTGTTTTTT CAAGGGQNTGELFF
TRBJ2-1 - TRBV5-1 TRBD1 TGCGCCAGCAGCCGGGGACAGGGGATTACCTACAATGAGCAGTTCTTC CASSRGQGITYNEQFF
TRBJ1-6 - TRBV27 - TGTGCCAGCAGTTTACTGGGAGAGGGCTCACCCCTCCACTTT CASSLLGEGSPLHF
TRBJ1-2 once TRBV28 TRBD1 TGTGCCAGCAGTTTCCAAGACAGGGAGCTTAAAGGCTACACCTTC CASSFQDRELKGYTF
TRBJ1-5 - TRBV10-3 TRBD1 TGTGCCATCAGTGAACCCGGACAGGGTGGGATCAATCAGCCCCAGCATTTT CAISEPGQGGINQPQHF
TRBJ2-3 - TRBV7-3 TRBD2 TGTGCCAGCAGCCCCCAGCGGGGGGGCCTTCTAGAGCAGTATTTT CASSPQRGGLLEQYF
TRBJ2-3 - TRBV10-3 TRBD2 TGTGCCGGGGGGGACAGCACAGATACGCAGTATTTT CAGGDSTDTQYF